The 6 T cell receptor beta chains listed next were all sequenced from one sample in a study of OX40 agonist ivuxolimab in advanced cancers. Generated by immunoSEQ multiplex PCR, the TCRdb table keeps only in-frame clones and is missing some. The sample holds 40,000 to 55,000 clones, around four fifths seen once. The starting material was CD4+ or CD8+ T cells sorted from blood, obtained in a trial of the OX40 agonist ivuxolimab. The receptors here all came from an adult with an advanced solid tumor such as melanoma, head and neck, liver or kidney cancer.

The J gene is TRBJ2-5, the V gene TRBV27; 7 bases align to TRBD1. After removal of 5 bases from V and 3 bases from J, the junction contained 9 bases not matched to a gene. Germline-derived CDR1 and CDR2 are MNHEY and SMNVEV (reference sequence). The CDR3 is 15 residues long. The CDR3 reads CASSHRDRIKETQYF. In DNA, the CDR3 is TGTGCCAGCAGTCACCGGGACAGAATTAAAGAGACCCAGTACTTC.

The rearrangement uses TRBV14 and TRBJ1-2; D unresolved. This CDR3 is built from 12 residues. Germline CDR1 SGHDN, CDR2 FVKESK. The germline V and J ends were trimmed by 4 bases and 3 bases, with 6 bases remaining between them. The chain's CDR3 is CASSPTDYGYTF. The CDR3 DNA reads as TGTGCCAGCAGCCCCACAGACTATGGCTACACCTTC. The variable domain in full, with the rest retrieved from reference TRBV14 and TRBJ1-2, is EAGVTQFPSHSVIEKGQTVTLRCDPISGHDNLYWYRRVMGKEIKFLLHFVKESKQDESGMPNNRFLAERTGGTYSTLKVQPAELEDSGVYFCASSPTDYGYTFGSGTRLTVV.

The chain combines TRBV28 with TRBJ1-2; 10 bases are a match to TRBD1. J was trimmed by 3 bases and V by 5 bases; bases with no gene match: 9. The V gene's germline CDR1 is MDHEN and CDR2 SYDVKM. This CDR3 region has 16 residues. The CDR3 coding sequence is TGTGCCAGCAGTCTCATGACAGGGGGCCTGCACTATGGCTACACCTTC. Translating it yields CASSLMTGGLHYGYTF.

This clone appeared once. The CDR3 DNA reads as TGTGCCAGTAGTATAGTAAGAGGGGACGAGCAGTACTTC. Amino acids: CASSIVRGDEQYF. The chain links TRBV19 to TRBJ2-7, with D perhaps TRBD1 or TRBD2 (5 bases each). The V end lost 1 base, the J end lost 5 bases, and 9 bases lay between the germline ends. Germline CDR1 and CDR2: LNHDA and SQIVND (reference sequence). This CDR3 contains 13 residues.

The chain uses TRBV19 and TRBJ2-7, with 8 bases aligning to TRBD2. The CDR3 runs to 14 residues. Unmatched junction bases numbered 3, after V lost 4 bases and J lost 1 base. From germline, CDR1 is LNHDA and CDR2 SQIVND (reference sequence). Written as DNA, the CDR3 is TGTGCCAGTAGTAGCGGGGGGCTATCCTACGAGCAGTACTTC. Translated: CASSSGGLSYEQYF.

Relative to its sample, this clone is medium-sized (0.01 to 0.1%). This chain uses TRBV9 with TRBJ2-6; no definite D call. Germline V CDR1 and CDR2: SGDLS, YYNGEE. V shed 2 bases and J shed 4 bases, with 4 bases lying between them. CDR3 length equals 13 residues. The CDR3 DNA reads TGTGCCAGCAGCGTTGAGGGGGCCAACGTCCTGACTTTC. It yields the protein CASSVEGANVLTF.